What follows describes a single T cell receptor beta chain. The sequence runs out 3 residues before the end of the CDR3; the remainder is reconstructed from the germline J gene. The data originate from a study of T cells in women clearing cervical HPV infection. Method: immunoSEQ multiplex PCR; TCRdb's copy keeps in-frame clones and lacks some. Its table records around 24,000 clones. The CDR3 consists of 13 residues. The V gene's germline CDR1 is SQVTM and CDR2 ANQGSEA. Trimming took 6 bases from V and 4 from J, leaving 15 bases between them. The source of this sequence is a woman aged 18-69 years with a cervical HPV16 infection that either progressed to CIN3+ or cleared (not recorded which). Material for sequencing was blood buffy coat. The V and J genes are TRBV29-1 and TRBJ1-2, with TRBD1 as a possible D gene (6 bases). The CDR3 is CSVEQGRSYGYTF. The part of the CDR3 DNA that was read is TGCAGCGTAGAACAGGGTCGATCCTATGGC. Full variable domain (remainder filled in from reference TRBV29-1 and TRBJ1-2): SAVISQKPSRDICQRGTSLTIQCQVDSQVTMMFWYRQQPGQSLTLIATANQGSEATYESGFVIDKFPISRPNLTFSTLTVSNMSPEDSSIYLCSVEQGRSYGYTFGSGTRLTVV.